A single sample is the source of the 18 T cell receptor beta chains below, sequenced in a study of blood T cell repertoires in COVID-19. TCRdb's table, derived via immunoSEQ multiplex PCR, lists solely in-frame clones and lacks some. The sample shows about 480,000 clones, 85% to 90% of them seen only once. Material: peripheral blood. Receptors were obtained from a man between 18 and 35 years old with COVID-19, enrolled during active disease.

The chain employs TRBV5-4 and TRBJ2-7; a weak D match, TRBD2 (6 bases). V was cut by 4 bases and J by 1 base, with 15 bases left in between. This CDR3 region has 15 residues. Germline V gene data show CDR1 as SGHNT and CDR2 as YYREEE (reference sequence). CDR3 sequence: CASSLGGSGSYEQYF. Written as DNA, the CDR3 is TGTGCCAGCAGCCTCGGAGGTAGCGGATCCTACGAGCAGTACTTC.

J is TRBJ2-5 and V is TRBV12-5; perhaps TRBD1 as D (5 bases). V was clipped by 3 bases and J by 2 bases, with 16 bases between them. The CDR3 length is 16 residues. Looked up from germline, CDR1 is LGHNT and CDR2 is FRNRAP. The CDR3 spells CASGLLRTHLQETQYF. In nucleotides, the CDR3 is TGTGCTAGTGGTTTACTAAGGACACACTTACAAGAGACCCAGTACTTC.

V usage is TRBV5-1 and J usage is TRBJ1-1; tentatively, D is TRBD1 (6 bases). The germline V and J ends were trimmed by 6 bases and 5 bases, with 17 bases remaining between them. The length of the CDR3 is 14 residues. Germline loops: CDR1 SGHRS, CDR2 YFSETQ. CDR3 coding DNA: TGCGCCAGCACCCCCGGGGGGGGGCTGACTGAAGCTTTCTTT. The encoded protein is CASTPGGGLTEAFF.

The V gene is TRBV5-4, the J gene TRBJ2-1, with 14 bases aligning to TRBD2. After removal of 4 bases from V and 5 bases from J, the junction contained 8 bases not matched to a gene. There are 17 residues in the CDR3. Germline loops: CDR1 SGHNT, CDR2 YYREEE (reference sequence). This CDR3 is CASSTSGLAGVHNEQFF. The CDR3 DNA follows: TGTGCCAGCAGCACATCGGGACTAGCGGGAGTACACAATGAGCAGTTCTTC.

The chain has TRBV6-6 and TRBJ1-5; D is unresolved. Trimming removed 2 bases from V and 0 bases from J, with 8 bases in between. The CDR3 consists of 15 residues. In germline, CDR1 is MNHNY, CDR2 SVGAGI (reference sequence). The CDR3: CASSYGGYSNQPQHF. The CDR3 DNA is TGTGCCAGCAGTTACGGAGGGTATAGCAATCAGCCCCAGCATTTT.

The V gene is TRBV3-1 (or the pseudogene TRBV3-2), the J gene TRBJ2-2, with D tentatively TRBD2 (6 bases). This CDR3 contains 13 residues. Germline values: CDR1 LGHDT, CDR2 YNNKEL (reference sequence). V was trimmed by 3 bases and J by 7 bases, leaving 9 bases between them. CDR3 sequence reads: CASSHRGSGELFF. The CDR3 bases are TGTGCCAGCAGCCACCGGGGGAGCGGGGAGCTGTTTTTT.

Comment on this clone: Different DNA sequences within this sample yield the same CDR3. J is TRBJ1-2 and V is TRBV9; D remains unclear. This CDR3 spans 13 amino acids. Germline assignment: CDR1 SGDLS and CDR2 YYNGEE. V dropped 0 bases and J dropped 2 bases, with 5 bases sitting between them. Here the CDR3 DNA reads TGTGCCAGCAGCGTAGATGGCAACTATGGCTACACCTTC. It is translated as CASSVDGNYGYTF.

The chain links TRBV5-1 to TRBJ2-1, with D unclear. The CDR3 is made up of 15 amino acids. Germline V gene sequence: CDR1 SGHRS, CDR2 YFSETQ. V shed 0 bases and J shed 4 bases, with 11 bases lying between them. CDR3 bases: TGCGCCAGCAGCTTGGCCGACTCGGGTTACAATGAGCAGTTCTTC. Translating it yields CASSLADSGYNEQFF.

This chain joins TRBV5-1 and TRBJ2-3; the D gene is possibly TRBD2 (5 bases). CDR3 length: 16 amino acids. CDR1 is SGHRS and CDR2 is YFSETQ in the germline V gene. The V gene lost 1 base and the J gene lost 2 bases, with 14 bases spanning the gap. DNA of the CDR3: TGCGCCAGCAGCTTGTCCGGGGAACCTAACACAGATACGCAGTATTTT. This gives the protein CASSLSGEPNTDTQYF.

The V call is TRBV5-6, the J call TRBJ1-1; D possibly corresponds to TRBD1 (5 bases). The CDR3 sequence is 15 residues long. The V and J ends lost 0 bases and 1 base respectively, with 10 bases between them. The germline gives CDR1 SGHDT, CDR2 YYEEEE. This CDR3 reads CASSLAQGWNTEAFF. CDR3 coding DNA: TGTGCCAGCAGCTTGGCCCAGGGTTGGAACACTGAAGCTTTCTTT.

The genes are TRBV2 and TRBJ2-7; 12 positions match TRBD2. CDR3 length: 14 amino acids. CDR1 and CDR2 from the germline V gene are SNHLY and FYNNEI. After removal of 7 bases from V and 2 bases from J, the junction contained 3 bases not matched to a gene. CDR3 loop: CASTGLAGTYEQYF. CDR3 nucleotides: TGTGCCAGCACTGGACTAGCGGGAACCTACGAGCAGTACTTC.

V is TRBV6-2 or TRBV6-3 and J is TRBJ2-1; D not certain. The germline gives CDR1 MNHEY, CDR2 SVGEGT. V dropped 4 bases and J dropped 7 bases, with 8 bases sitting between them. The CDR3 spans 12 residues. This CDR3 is CASSSMRNEQFF. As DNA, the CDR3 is TGTGCCAGCAGTTCTATGAGAAATGAGCAGTTCTTC.

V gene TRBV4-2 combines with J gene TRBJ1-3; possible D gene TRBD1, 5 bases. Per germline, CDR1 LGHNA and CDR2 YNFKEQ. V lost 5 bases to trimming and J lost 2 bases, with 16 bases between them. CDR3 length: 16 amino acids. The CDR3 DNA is TGTGCCAGCAGCGCGGGACCGGGGGTAACTGGAAACACCATATATTTT. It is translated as CASSAGPGVTGNTIYF.

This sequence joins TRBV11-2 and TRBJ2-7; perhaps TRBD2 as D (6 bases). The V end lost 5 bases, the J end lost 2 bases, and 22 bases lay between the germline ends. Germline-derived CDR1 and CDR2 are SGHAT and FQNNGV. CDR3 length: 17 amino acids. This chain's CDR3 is CASSPQAGRAYAYEQYF. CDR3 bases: TGTGCCAGCAGCCCCCAGGCGGGAAGGGCCTATGCCTACGAGCAGTACTTC. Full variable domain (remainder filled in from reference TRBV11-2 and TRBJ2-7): EAGVAQSPRYKIIEKRQSVAFWCNPISGHATLYWYQQILGQGPKLLIQFQNNGVVDDSQLPKDRFSAERLKGVDSTLKIQPAKLEDSAVYLCASSPQAGRAYAYEQYFGPGTRLTVT.

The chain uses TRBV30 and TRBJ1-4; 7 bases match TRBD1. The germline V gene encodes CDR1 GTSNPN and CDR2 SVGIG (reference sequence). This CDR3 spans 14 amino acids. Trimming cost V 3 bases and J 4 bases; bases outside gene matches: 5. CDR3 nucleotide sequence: TGTGCCTGGAGAAGGGACAGTTATAATGAAAAACTGTTTTTT. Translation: CAWRRDSYNEKLFF.

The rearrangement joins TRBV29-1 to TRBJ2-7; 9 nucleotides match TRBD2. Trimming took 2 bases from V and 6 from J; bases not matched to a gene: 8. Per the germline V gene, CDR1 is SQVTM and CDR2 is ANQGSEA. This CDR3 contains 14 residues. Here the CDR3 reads CSVEFGSGSSEQYF. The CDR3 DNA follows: TGCAGCGTTGAATTTGGTAGCGGGAGTTCCGAGCAGTACTTC.

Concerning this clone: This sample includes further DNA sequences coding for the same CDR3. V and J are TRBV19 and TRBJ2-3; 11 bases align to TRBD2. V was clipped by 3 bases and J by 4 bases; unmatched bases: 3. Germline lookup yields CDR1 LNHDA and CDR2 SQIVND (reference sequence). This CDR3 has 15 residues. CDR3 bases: TGTGCCAGTAGTATTGTAGCGGGAGGGCCAGATACGCAGTATTTT. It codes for CASSIVAGGPDTQYF.

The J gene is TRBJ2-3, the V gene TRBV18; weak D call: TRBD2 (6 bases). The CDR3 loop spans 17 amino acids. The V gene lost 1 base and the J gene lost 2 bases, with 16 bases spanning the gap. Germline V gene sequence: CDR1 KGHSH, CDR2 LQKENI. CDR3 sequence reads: CASSPRRVSGDTDTQYF. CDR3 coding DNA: TGTGCCAGCTCACCACGGCGGGTCTCGGGGGACACAGATACGCAGTATTTT.